This entry is about one TCR beta chain. Its antigen specificity is not known. One base away there is no much larger clone; base qualities are not given. Its CDR3 holds 15 amino acids, cysteine through phenylalanine. CDR3 DNA is the only sequence kept; it has 45 bases, read in frame from the first base. The germline V gene sets CDR1 to SGHVS and CDR2 to FNYEAQ. V and J are truncated by 0 bases and 5 bases respectively, leaving an intervening sequence of 14 bases. The sample comes from a study of T cells after yellow fever vaccination (dated 2019 in TCRdb). Regarding the study in general: The SMART-Seq v4 Ultra Low Input RNA kit was used to prepare libraries from fractions with low cell numbers. Two healthy male donors, one aged 18 to 29 and one aged 30 to 40 years, made up the cohort. Blood was collected at multiple timepoints before and after primary and secondary immunization, and bulk PBMC replicates and cell subsets were isolated. To follow T-cell clones before and after both primary and booster YFV17D yellow fever vaccination, bulk TCR alpha and beta repertoires underwent longitudinal sequencing.

The label giving this sample's treatment or condition can be read as: live attenuated yellow fever vaccine strain. At each blood-draw timepoint, two biological replicates of bulk PBMCs were collected. PBMCs were isolated from peripheral blood using a standard Ficoll-Paque protocol. RNA was extracted with TriZol from bulk PBMCs, CD4 and CD8 fractions, and dextramer-positive and dextramer-negative fractions. What the research found in general, with its limitations: Computational filtering was required because FACS-sorted repertoires could contain abundant contaminating clonotypes from the bulk population. Most clones expanded after primary vaccination were re-detected after the booster (just under 97% of CD4 and approximately 85% of CD8), suggesting broad memory maintenance. Compared with the primary T-cell response, the secondary T-cell response was faster but weaker, reaching its peak on day 5 rather than on day 15. Because the study included only a couple of donors, the extent to which the findings can be generalized is limited. A small share of clonotypes occurred in both CD4 and CD8 compartments, likely arising from convergent recombination.

For sequencing, an Illumina NovaSeq 6000 was employed. TCR cDNA was synthesized by 5'RACE template switching, which introduced a universal primer site and unique molecular identifiers. cDNA synthesis was primed from both the TCR alpha and TCR beta constant segments. Libraries were amplified in two PCR steps, with sample barcodes and sequencing adapters added in the second step. Sequencing of libraries was performed on Illumina HiSeq 2500 (2x100 bp) or NovaSeq (2x150 bp). In the authors' own workflow: Demultiplexing of reads and collapsing into UMI consensus sequences were performed with MIGEC, and V(D)J alignment was carried out with MiXCR. Using edgeR on replicate PBMC samples, clonotypes were called vaccine-responding if FDR was below 0.01 and the log2 fold change was above 5 up to day 15. Each bulk clonotype was labeled CD4 or CD8 based on which sequenced repertoire, CD4 or CD8, contained the clonotype at higher abundance. The public reads were quality trimmed at Q25 with fastp and then assembled into clones with MiXCR by TCRdb, keeping productive beta chains. Every distinct CDR3 protein forms one entry, paired with its most common genes and DNA. These V and J calls rely on TCRdb rather than the paper's analysis. This sample gives 400,000 to 450,000 distinct CDR3 sequences in total; roughly 20% of them show up just once. The biggest ten clones account for 15% to 20% of the sample.

Here the chain combines TRBV7-6 and TRBJ2-7; TRBD2 could be the D gene, as 5 bases match. The material was PBMCs, obtained before the yellow fever booster vaccination. This TCR came from a man aged 18 to 29 who received the YFV17D yellow fever vaccine. Here is the DNA: TGTGCCAGCAGCTTAGCGCCCGGGGTTCCCAACGAGCAGTACTTC. It encodes CASSLAPGVPNEQYF.